These 2 T cell receptor beta chains came from one sample sequenced in a study of pediatric ulcerative colitis. The method was immunoSEQ multiplex PCR; TCRdb's version includes in-frame clones alone and lacks a portion of them. The repertoire holds about 36,000 clones, with 83% as singletons. Sequenced input: blood. Source of these receptors: a girl aged 5-17 years with moderate ulcerative colitis.

This chain uses TRBV7-2 with TRBJ2-7; D may correspond to TRBD1 or TRBD2 (5 bases each). CDR1 is SGHTA, CDR2 FQGNSA, per germline. V was cut by 6 bases and J by 4 bases, with 19 bases left in between. The CDR3 consists of 15 residues. CDR3 amino acids: CASRQTGTLLYEQYF. The CDR3 region has the DNA TGTGCCAGCAGGCAAACCGGGACCCTTCTTTACGAGCAGTACTTC.

The chain is built from TRBV6-1 and TRBJ1-5; D may be TRBD1 (5 bases). Germline loops: CDR1 MNHNS, CDR2 SASEGT. V lost 0 bases and J lost 5, with 14 bases in between. The CDR3 runs to 16 residues. The chain's CDR3 is CASSEAQTRVYQPQHF. DNA of the CDR3: TGTGCCAGCAGTGAAGCGCAGACCAGGGTCTATCAGCCCCAGCATTTT.